This TCR beta chain was captured in a study of read filtering for tumor transcriptome and immune sequencing. For the study at large: The cohort had roughly 16 men and about 15 women aged about 47 to 90, mean roughly 66 years.

This clonotype was found many times. Its target is not known. From germline, CDR1 is LGHDT and CDR2 YNNKEL (reference sequence). Trimming stripped 0 bases from V and 5 bases from J, with 7 bases between. CDR3 length: 13 residues. The library was built from about 400 ng RNA with molecular barcoded adaptors for alpha/delta and beta/gamma chains. TCRdb reprocessed the reads with MiXCR, giving one entry per CDR3 protein. The sample records some 120,000 distinct CDR3 sequences, approximately 13% being singletons. Study conclusions and caveats: Roughly 79% of IR-seq clonotypes had one read, totaling approximately 4% of reads; RNA-seq: approximately 75% and 45%.

Sequenced material: a population of CD138-negative cells sorted from bone marrow. The rearrangement uses TRBV3-1 and TRBJ1-1; D unclear. The TCR sequence derives from a donor over 35 with multiple myeloma. CDR3 in DNA: TGTGCCAGCAGCCAAGAGGGGATAACTGAAGCTTTCTTT. It encodes CASSQEGITEAFF.